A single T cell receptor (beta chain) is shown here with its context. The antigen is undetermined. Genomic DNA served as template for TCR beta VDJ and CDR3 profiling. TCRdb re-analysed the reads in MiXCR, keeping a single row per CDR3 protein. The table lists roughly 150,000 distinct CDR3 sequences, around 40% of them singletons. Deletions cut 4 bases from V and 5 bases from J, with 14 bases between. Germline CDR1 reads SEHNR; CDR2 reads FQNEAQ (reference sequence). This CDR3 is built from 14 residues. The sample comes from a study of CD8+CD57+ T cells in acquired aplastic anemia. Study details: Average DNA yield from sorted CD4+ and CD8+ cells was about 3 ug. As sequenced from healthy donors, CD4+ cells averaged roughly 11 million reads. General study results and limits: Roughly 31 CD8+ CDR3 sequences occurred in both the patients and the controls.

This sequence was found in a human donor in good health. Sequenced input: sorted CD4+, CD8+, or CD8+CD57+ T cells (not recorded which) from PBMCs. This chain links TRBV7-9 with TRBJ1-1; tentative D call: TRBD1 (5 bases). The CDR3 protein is CASSSSQGWTEAFF. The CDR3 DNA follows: TGTGCCAGCAGCTCGTCTCAGGGTTGGACTGAAGCTTTCTTT.